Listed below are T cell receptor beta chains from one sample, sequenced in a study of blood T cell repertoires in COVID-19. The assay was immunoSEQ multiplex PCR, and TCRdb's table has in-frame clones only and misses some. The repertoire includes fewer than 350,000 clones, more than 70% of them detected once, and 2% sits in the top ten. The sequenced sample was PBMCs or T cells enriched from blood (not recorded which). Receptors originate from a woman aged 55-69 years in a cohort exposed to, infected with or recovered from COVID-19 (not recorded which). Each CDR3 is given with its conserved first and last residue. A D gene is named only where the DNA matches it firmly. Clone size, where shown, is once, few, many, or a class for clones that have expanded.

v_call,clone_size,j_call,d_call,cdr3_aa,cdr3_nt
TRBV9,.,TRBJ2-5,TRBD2,CASSPGPSGKVTQYF,TGTGCCAGCAGCCCCGGTCCTAGCGGCAAGGTGACCCAGTACTTC
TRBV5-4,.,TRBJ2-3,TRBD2,CASSLGTSGRRSTDTQYF,TGTGCCAGCAGCCTCGGGACTAGCGGGAGGCGGAGCACAGATACGCAGTATTTT
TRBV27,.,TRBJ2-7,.,CASSLSRLAYEQYF,TGTGCCAGCAGTTTATCGCGTCTTGCCTACGAGCAGTACTTC
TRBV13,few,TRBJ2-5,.,CASSLGAGRETQYF,TGTGCCAGCAGCTTAGGCGCGGGCCGGGAGACCCAGTACTTC
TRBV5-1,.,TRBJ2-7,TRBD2,CASSSTGTNPYEQYF,TGCGCCAGCAGCTCTACCGGGACTAATCCCTACGAGCAGTACTTC
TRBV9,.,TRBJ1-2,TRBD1,CASSGGTDGNYGYTF,TGTGCCAGCAGCGGGGGGACAGACGGTAACTATGGCTACACCTTC
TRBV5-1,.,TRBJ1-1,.,CASSWGSGWTEAFF,TGCGCCAGCAGCTGGGGATCGGGATGGACTGAAGCTTTCTTT
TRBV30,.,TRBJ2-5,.,CAWSGEETQYF,TGTGCCTGGAGTGGAGAGGAGACCCAGTACTTC
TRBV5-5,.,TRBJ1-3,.,CASSLEVLRTAHSGNTIYF,TGTGCCAGCAGCTTGGAGGTCCTACGGACTGCGCACTCTGGAAACACCATATATTTT
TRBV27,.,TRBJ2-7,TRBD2,CASSGGGGRTYEQYF,TGTGCCAGCAGCGGGGGTGGCGGGAGGACATACGAGCAGTACTTC
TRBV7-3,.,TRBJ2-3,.,CASSPRHLSTDTQYF,TGTGCCAGCAGCCCCAGACACCTCTCCACAGATACGCAGTATTTT